The source of this T cell receptor beta chain is a study of T cells in severe cutaneous drug reactions. Germline CDR1 and CDR2: LGHDT and YNNKEL (reference sequence). The CDR3 spans 16 residues. Turning to this clonotype: The antigen remains undetermined.

Study-wide points: A public TCRbeta CDR3 appeared in all seven CBZ-SJS/TEN blister samples, averaging roughly 13%. Blister cells averaged roughly 30% and PBMC roughly 5.5% TRBV12-4 in carbamazepine-induced Stevens-Johnson syndrome or toxic epidermal necrolysis patients.

Libraries were made by iRepertoire multiplex PCR with TCR subtype-specific primers for bulk and single-cell sequencing. TCRdb reanalyzed the multiplex PCR reads and collapses them to one entry per CDR3 protein, without DNA. This sample's table has just over 20,000 distinct CDR3 sequences. The donors had carbamazepine-induced Stevens-Johnson syndrome or toxic epidermal necrolysis. The chain employs TRBV3-1 and TRBJ2-7; the D call of TRBD1 rests on TCRdb alone, since no DNA is present to check it. The sequenced sample was PBMCs. The TCR comes from a human donor with toxic epidermal necrolysis, a severe cutaneous drug reaction. The CDR3 sequence: CASSQEAQGARYEQYF.